The 8 T cell receptor beta chains reported below all come from one sample, sequenced in a study of OX40 agonist ivuxolimab in advanced cancers. TCRdb's table, derived via immunoSEQ multiplex PCR, lists solely in-frame clones and lacks some. The repertoire holds roughly 81,000 clones, with about 94% as singletons. Sequenced here: CD4+ or CD8+ T cells sorted from blood, sampled in a trial of the OX40 agonist ivuxolimab. The receptor source for this set is an adult with an advanced solid tumor such as melanoma, head and neck, liver or kidney cancer.

CDR3 protein: CASSSATSGAPFGQFF. The DNA of the CDR3 is TGTGCCAGCAGTTCTGCGACTAGCGGAGCCCCCTTTGGGCAGTTCTTC. The chain combines TRBV27 with TRBJ2-1, with 9 positions matching TRBD2. From germline, CDR1 is MNHEY and CDR2 SMNVEV (reference sequence). The CDR3 has 16 amino acids. The ends lost 4 bases at V and 12 bases at J; junction bases unmatched: 16.

V and J are TRBV2 and TRBJ1-5, with D possibly being TRBD1 (5 bases). Trimming left V 2 bases short and J 0 bases short, with 11 bases between. The CDR3 is 16 residues long. Germline V gene sequence: CDR1 SNHLY, CDR2 FYNNEI. As DNA, the CDR3 is TGTGCCAGCAGTGAACGGGGGGTTTATAGCAATCAGCCCCAGCATTTT. It codes for CASSERGVYSNQPQHF.

V and J are TRBV28 and TRBJ1-2, with TRBD1 matching 8 bases. The CDR3 consists of 15 residues. Germline V lookup: CDR1 MDHEN, CDR2 SYDVKM. Germline trimming cut 4 bases from V and 3 bases from J; bases unmatched to any gene: 7. CDR3 DNA: TGTGCCAGCAGTTACCAGGGGGCACTAGACTATGGCTACACCTTC. Its translation: CASSYQGALDYGYTF.

V is TRBV10-3 and J is TRBJ1-1; D is undetermined. This CDR3 is 12 amino acids long. V lost 3 bases and J 2 bases, leaving 4 bases between the germline ends. Germline values: CDR1 ENHRY, CDR2 SYGVKD. The CDR3 is CAISEGNTEAFF. The CDR3 DNA follows: TGTGCCATCAGTGAAGGCAACACTGAAGCTTTCTTT.

This sequence joins TRBV7-9 and TRBJ2-1; D not certain. The length of the CDR3 is 15 residues. V gave up 5 bases and J gave up 0 bases, with 11 bases separating them. Germline V lookup: CDR1 SEHNR, CDR2 FQNEAQ (reference sequence). The CDR3 DNA is TGTGCCAGCAGCCGGACGGTGAGCTCCTACAATGAGCAGTTCTTC. Protein product: CASSRTVSSYNEQFF.

J is TRBJ1-5 and V is TRBV6-6, with D maybe TRBD1 (5 bases). The CDR3 totals 13 residues. Trimming pared 6 bases from V and 2 bases from J, leaving 8 bases between. CDR1 is MNHNY, CDR2 SVGAGI, per germline (reference sequence). The CDR3: CASRSGRNQPQHF. The CDR3, as DNA: TGTGCCAGCAGATCAGGGCGCAATCAGCCCCAGCATTTT.

The V call is TRBV11-2, the J call TRBJ2-5; the match to TRBD1 covers 8 bases. CDR3 size: 15 residues. The V gene end was trimmed by 4 bases and the J gene end by 2 bases; junction bases not matched to a gene: 6. Germline lookup yields CDR1 SGHAT and CDR2 FQNNGV. The CDR3 sequence: CASSSIRDRQETQYF. DNA for the CDR3: TGTGCCAGCAGCTCAATCCGGGACAGGCAAGAGACCCAGTACTTC.

The V and J genes are TRBV27 and TRBJ2-3, with TRBD2 matching 13 bases. CDR1 MNHEY and CDR2 SMNVEV come from the germline V gene (reference sequence). V lost 5 bases, J lost 6 bases, and 11 bases stayed unmatched. The CDR3 spans 17 residues. CDR3: CASSPWTSGSLGDTQYF. CDR3 nucleotides: TGTGCCAGCAGTCCCTGGACTAGCGGGAGTCTAGGGGATACGCAGTATTTT.